This T cell receptor beta chain was sequenced for a study of T cells expressing NK-cell markers. Study information: There were seven HCMV-seropositive donors and one seronegative donor among the eight sequenced.

The V gene's germline CDR1 is DFQATT and CDR2 SNEGSKA (reference sequence). This CDR3 spans 16 amino acids. Details on this clonotype: What it binds is unknown.

One entry per CDR3 protein, without DNA, is what TCRdb gives after re-calling the 5' RACE reads. The sample has about half a million distinct CDR3 sequences, and its top ten clones hold more than 1.4%. Study-level findings and limits: A range of about 1.0-7.5% of CD8+ T cells consisted of dominant NKG2C+ clonotypes in a handful of donors. Whether expanded NKG2C-expressing T cell clones recognize HCMV is unknown. For a few donors, these clonotypes were likewise the leading ones in the CD3+CD56-NKG2C+ fraction.

The receptor was isolated from a woman in her fifties or sixties in good health. The genes are TRBV20-1 and TRBJ2-1; TCRdb lists TRBD1, though no DNA is available to test this call. Sequencing was carried out using blood T cells: a sorted CD56 or NKG2C T cell subset, CD4+ or CD8+ T cells, or bulk PBMC T cells (not recorded which). This chain's CDR3 is CSATPPGGLHGDEQFF.